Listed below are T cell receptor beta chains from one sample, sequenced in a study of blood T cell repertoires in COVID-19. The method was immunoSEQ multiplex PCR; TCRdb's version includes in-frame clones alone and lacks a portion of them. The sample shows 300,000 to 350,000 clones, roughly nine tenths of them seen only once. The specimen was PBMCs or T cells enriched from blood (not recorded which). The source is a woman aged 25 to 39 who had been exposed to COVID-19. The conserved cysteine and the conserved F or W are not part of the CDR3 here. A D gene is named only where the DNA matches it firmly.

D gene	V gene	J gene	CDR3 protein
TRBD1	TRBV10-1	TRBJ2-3	ASSCQGQGGTDTQY
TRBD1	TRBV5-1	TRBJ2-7	ASSSNLGTAYYEQY
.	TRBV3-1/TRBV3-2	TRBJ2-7	ASSLRSYEQY
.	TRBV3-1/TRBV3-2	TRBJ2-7	ASSQGIAQNEQY
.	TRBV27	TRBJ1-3	ASSFSARGGGNTIY
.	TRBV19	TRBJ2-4	ASKGWDRGPVDIQY
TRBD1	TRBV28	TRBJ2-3	ASRPSPGTGGGDTQY
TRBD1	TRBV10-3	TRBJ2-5	AVKTGAETQY
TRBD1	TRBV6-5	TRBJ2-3	ASSRVGDRGNTQY
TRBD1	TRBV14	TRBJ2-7	ASSHWTGGFYEQY